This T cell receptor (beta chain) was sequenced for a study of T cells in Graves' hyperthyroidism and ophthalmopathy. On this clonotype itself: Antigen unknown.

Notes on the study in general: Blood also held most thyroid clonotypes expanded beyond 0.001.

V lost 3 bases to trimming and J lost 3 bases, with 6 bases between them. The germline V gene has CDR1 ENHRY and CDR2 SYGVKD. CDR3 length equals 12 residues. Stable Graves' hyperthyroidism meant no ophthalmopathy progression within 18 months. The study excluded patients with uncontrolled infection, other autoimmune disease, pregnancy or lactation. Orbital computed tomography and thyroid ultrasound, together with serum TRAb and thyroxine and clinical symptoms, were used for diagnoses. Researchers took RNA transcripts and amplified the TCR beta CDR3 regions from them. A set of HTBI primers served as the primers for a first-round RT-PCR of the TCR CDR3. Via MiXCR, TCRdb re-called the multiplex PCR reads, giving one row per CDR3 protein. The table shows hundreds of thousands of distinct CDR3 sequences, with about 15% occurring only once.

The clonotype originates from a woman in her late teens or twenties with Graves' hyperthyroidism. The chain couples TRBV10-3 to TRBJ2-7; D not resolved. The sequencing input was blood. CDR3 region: CAISENSYEQYF. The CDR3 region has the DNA TGTGCCATCAGTGAAAACAGCTACGAGCAGTACTTC.